This T cell receptor (beta chain) was sequenced for a study of blood T cell repertoires in COVID-19. Looking at the study overall: Acute and convalescent COVID-19 specimens originated in the United States, Italy and Spain. The analysed material was cDNA or gDNA that came from T cells, B-cell-depleted T cells, or PBMCs.

With V trimmed by 4 bases and J by 4 bases, 7 bases remained unmatched. CDR1 and CDR2 (germline): LGHDT, YNNKEL (reference sequence). CDR3 length: 15 residues. Original processing notes: The assay estimated nucleated cells by amplifying reference gene primers. Measured with immunoSEQ multiplex PCR; TCRdb has only the in-frame clones, and not every one. The D gene and trimming were derived from the DNA, and the V and J assignments and clone size from that table. The table lists under 80,000 clones, approximately 84% of them singletons. The sequenced sample was peripheral blood. The J gene is TRBJ2-5, the V gene TRBV3-1 (or the pseudogene TRBV3-2); 9 bases are a match to TRBD1. The TCR sequence derives from a human donor in a cohort sampled during active COVID-19. The CDR3 here is CASSPRDRASETQYF. CDR3 DNA: TGTGCCAGCAGCCCCCGGGACAGGGCATCAGAGACCCAGTACTTC.